This T cell receptor beta chain is drawn from a study of technical replicates of blood from several donors. Profiling relied on immunoSEQ multiplex PCR, and the TCRdb table lists in-frame clones only, not all of them. This sample yields some 75,000 clones, of which about 97% are seen a single time; just over 0.3% belongs to the top ten. The CDR3 runs 17 residues. CDR1 and CDR2 (germline): SEHNR, FQNEAQ (reference sequence). Trimming removed 6 bases from V and 2 bases from J; junction bases left unmatched: 8. The TCR sequence derives from a human donor in good health. The sample comprised T cells isolated from PBMCs. The chain combines TRBV7-9 with TRBJ2-1, with 12 positions matching TRBD2. The chain's CDR3 is CASRVVLAGGPYNEQFF. The CDR3 DNA is TGTGCCAGCAGAGTCGTACTAGCGGGAGGCCCCTACAATGAGCAGTTCTTC.